Sequencing of this T cell receptor beta chain was carried out in a study of blood T cell repertoires in COVID-19. Study information: COVID-19 samples, acute and convalescent, were from the United States, Italy and Spain. PBMCs, B-cell-depleted T cells, or T cells provided the cDNA or gDNA that made up the material.

Only in-frame clones appear in the TCRdb table, and some are missing; sequencing was by immunoSEQ multiplex PCR. The data contain about 73,000 clones, 90% of them singletons. The germline gives CDR1 MNHEY, CDR2 SMNVEV (reference sequence). This CDR3 has 13 residues. The junction had 5 bases not matched to a gene; V was cut back by 10 bases and J by 5 bases. The sequenced material came from peripheral blood. V usage is TRBV27 and J usage is TRBJ1-6; TRBD1 agrees at 7 bases. The clonotype originates from a woman older than 75 with active or convalescent COVID-19. CDR3 region: CATRTGDNSPLHF. The DNA for the CDR3 is TGTGCCACCCGGACAGGCGATAATTCACCCCTCCACTTT.